Shown below are 22 T cell receptor beta chains from a single sample sequenced in a study of human T cells and chemical hapten exposure. TCRdb re-derived calls from the RACE reads in MiXCR, one entry per CDR3 protein. The sample has about 69,000 distinct CDR3 sequences; 10% are singletons. As to time point: patch test 2, 6 weeks after DPC sensitization. Described treatment: therapeutic diphenylcyclopropenone sensitization with weekly scalp DPC. The sequencing used whole blood, collected in connection with sensitization to the hapten diphenylcyclopropenone (DPC). The receptors originated from a woman aged 45-59 years with alopecia areata. Some clones in this sample may be carry-over from other donors' samples.

V usage is TRBV12-3 or TRBV12-4 and J usage is TRBJ2-1, with 11 bases matching TRBD2. V gave up 3 bases and J gave up 0 bases; unmatched junction bases: 1. The CDR3 is 16 amino acids. The CDR3 DNA follows: TGTGCCAGCAGTTTCCTAGCGGGGGGCTCCTACAATGAGCAGTTCTTC. It is translated as CASSFLAGGSYNEQFF.

This clonotype was picked up a small number of times. The rearrangement links TRBV7-8 to TRBJ2-3, with D unclear. There are 13 residues in the CDR3. V lost 1 base, J lost 3 bases, and 5 bases lay in between. The V gene's germline CDR1 is SGHVS and CDR2 FQNEAQ. This CDR3 is CASSLGRTDTQYF. DNA of the CDR3: TGTGCCAGCAGCTTAGGTCGGACAGATACGCAGTATTTT. Drawing the rest from reference TRBV7-8 and TRBJ2-3, the complete variable domain is GAGVSQSPRYKVAKRGQDVALRCDPISGHVSLFWYQQALGQGPEFLTYFQNEAQLDKSGLPSDRFFAERPEGSVSTLKIQRTQQEDSAVYLCASSLGRTDTQYFGPGTRLTVL.

This clonotype has just a few counts. The chain employs TRBV7-2 and TRBJ2-1; a possible D gene is TRBD2 (5 bases). From germline, CDR1 is SGHTA and CDR2 FQGNSA. The germline V and J ends were trimmed by 1 base and 0 bases, with 10 bases remaining between them. CDR3 size: 16 residues. In DNA form, the CDR3 reads TGTGCCAGCAGCTTAGACCCGGGGATCTCCTACAATGAGCAGTTCTTC. Translation gives CASSLDPGISYNEQFF. Full variable domain (outside the CDR3, taken from reference TRBV7-2 and TRBJ2-1): GAGVSQSPSNKVTEKGKDVELRCDPISGHTALYWYRQSLGQGLEFLIYFQGNSAPDKSGLPSDRFSAERTGGSVSTLTIQRTQQEDSAVYLCASSLDPGISYNEQFFGPGTRLTVL.

The chain joins TRBV5-1 to TRBJ1-1; D might be TRBD1 (6 bases). CDR1 is SGHRS and CDR2 is YFSETQ in the germline V gene. The germline V and J ends were trimmed by 2 bases and 4 bases, with 12 bases remaining between them. The CDR3 extends over 14 amino acids. This CDR3 is CASSLEGGLTEAFF. The CDR3 bases are TGCGCCAGCAGCTTAGAGGGGGGTCTCACTGAAGCTTTCTTT.

This clonotype has just a few counts. The chain combines TRBV11-2 with TRBJ2-3; the D is unclear. The CDR3 consists of 13 residues. V lost 2 bases to trimming and J lost 2 bases, with 5 bases between them. Per germline, CDR1 SGHAT and CDR2 FQNNGV. The CDR3 protein is CASSLSFTDTQYF. As DNA, the CDR3 is TGTGCCAGCAGCTTATCCTTCACAGATACGCAGTATTTT.

The table lists this clonotype with a few counts. The chain couples TRBV7-6 to TRBJ2-3; TRBD2 agrees at 10 bases. Germline V CDR1 and CDR2: SGHVS, FNYEAQ. The CDR3 extends over 15 amino acids. V gave up 7 bases and J gave up 4 bases; unmatched junction bases: 8. CDR3 DNA sequence: TGTGCCAGCACGGACCCCAGCGGGAGGGCAGATACGCAGTATTTT. This gives the protein CASTDPSGRADTQYF.

Only a few counts were recorded for this clonotype. The V call is TRBV7-9, the J call TRBJ2-1; D gene uncertain. This CDR3 is built from 14 residues. Germline V lookup: CDR1 SEHNR, CDR2 FQNEAQ (reference sequence). Trimming removed 1 base from V and 9 bases from J, with 13 bases in between. CDR3 DNA sequence: TGTGCCAGCAGCTTAGTGACGCCCGCCACTGAGCAGTTCTTC. It translates to CASSLVTPATEQFF.

This clonotype was found many times. The rearrangement links TRBV4-2 to TRBJ2-3, with D uncertain. The germline V gene has CDR1 LGHNA and CDR2 YNFKEQ. Trimming cost V 2 bases and J 6 bases, with 15 bases left between them. The CDR3 has 15 residues. In DNA, the CDR3 is TGTGCCAGCAGCCAACTCCCCGGGCTCCAGGATACGCAGTATTTT. Its protein product is CASSQLPGLQDTQYF.

The J gene is TRBJ2-7, the V gene TRBV29-1; tentatively, D is TRBD1 (5 bases). Per the germline V gene, CDR1 is SQVTM and CDR2 is ANQGSEA. The CDR3 loop spans 13 amino acids. V gave up 1 base and J gave up 4 bases, with 11 bases separating them. CDR3 protein: CSVEVGQGYEQYF. Here the CDR3 DNA reads TGCAGCGTTGAAGTAGGCCAGGGTTACGAGCAGTACTTC.

This clonotype was observed many times. The chain joins TRBV2 to TRBJ2-1; D is undetermined. Germline CDR1 SNHLY, CDR2 FYNNEI. Deletions cut 6 bases from V and 7 bases from J, with 19 bases between. This CDR3 is built from 15 residues. Written as DNA, the CDR3 is TGTGCCAGCAGCCTTACCGAAAGACTTGGGAATGAGCAGTTCTTC. Translating it yields CASSLTERLGNEQFF.

In this sample, this clonotype turned up a few times. The chain is built from TRBV14 and TRBJ2-1, with D possibly TRBD2 on 5 matching bases. Trimming removed 4 bases at V and 0 bases at J, with 16 bases between. The CDR3 totals 17 residues. The germline gives CDR1 SGHDN, CDR2 FVKESK. CDR3 amino acids: CASSRTVRESSYNEQFF. Here the CDR3 DNA reads TGTGCCAGCAGCCGGACGGTGAGGGAGAGCTCCTACAATGAGCAGTTCTTC.

The chain employs TRBV7-8 and TRBJ1-1; TRBD1 is a possible D gene (5 bases). Germline CDR1 reads SGHVS; CDR2 reads FQNEAQ. CDR3 size: 15 residues. With 5 bases removed from V and 0 bases from J, the gap between germline ends came to 13 bases. The CDR3 bases are TGTGCCAGCAGCCCTTTGGTACAGGTGAACACTGAAGCTTTCTTT. Translation gives CASSPLVQVNTEAFF.

The chain combines TRBV20-1 with TRBJ1-5, with D maybe TRBD1 (6 bases). The V gene's germline CDR1 is DFQATT and CDR2 SNEGSKA (reference sequence). Trimming removed 3 bases at V and 3 bases at J, with 15 bases between. The CDR3 is made up of 15 amino acids. This CDR3 is CSASKTGPINQPQHF. The CDR3 coding sequence is TGCAGTGCTAGTAAGACAGGCCCTATCAATCAGCCCCAGCATTTT.

The chain has TRBV14 and TRBJ2-2; D call uncertain. This CDR3 comprises 16 residues. Trimming removed 1 base at V and 5 bases at J, with 14 bases between. Germline CDR1 is SGHDN and CDR2 is FVKESK. In DNA, the CDR3 is TGTGCCAGCAGCCAAGGTCTATCTCCCCAAACCGGGGAGCTGTTTTTT. Translated, it gives CASSQGLSPQTGELFF.

Only a few counts were recorded for this clonotype. J is TRBJ2-7 and V is TRBV2; 7 positions match TRBD1. Germline CDR1 SNHLY, CDR2 FYNNEI. V lost 4 bases and J lost 3; bases outside the gene matches: 3. The CDR3 extends over 13 amino acids. CDR3 sequence (DNA): TGTGCCAGCAGTGGGGACAGCTTCTACGAGCAGTACTTC. Translated, it gives CASSGDSFYEQYF.

The V gene is TRBV6-2 or TRBV6-3, the J gene TRBJ1-5, with D unclear. Germline CDR1 reads MNHEY; CDR2 reads SVGEGT. The CDR3 contains 15 residues. Trimming shortened V by 2 bases and J by 1 base, and 9 bases separated the two germline ends. The CDR3 DNA sequence: TGTGCCAGCAGTTACGCCCTAGGCAGCAATCAGCCCCAGCATTTT. Translated: CASSYALGSNQPQHF.

V gene TRBV6-6 combines with J gene TRBJ1-1, with D uncertain. The CDR3 has 13 residues. Trimming removed 7 bases at V and 1 base at J, with 10 bases between. CDR1 and CDR2 (germline): MNHNY, SVGAGI (reference sequence). The CDR3 DNA reads as TGTGCCAGCACCCTGAAGGGGAACACTGAAGCTTTCTTT. Translating gives CASTLKGNTEAFF.

This clonotype was detected many times. The CDR3 here is CSVVPSGRAVDNEQFF. The CDR3, as DNA: TGCAGCGTTGTCCCTAGCGGGAGGGCCGTCGACAATGAGCAGTTCTTC. The rearrangement uses TRBV29-1 and TRBJ2-1, with 12 bases identical to TRBD2. The CDR3 runs to 16 residues. V lost 4 bases, J lost 5 bases, and 9 bases stayed unmatched. Germline-derived CDR1 and CDR2 are SQVTM and ANQGSEA.

This clonotype came up many times. The chain employs TRBV11-3 and TRBJ2-1, with 7 positions matching TRBD1. The trim removed 4 bases at V and 5 bases at J, leaving 8 bases unmatched. Germline values: CDR1 SGHNT, CDR2 YENEEA. CDR3 length equals 15 residues. The CDR3 loop is CASSSPGTADNEQFF. CDR3 DNA sequence: TGTGCCAGCAGCTCCCCCGGGACAGCCGACAATGAGCAGTTCTTC.

This clonotype appeared a few times. The chain employs TRBV19 and TRBJ2-5, with a possible D match to TRBD2 (6 bases). Between the trimmed V and J ends, which lost 10 bases and 2 bases, there was a span of 11 bases. Germline CDR1 is LNHDA and CDR2 is SQIVND (reference sequence). The CDR3 runs to 12 residues. Here the CDR3 DNA reads TGTGCCACTGGGACTCCACAAGAGACCCAGTACTTC. Its protein product is CATGTPQETQYF.

This clonotype was observed many times. The chain couples TRBV5-1 to TRBJ2-7; TRBD1 agrees at 8 bases. This CDR3 region has 13 residues. With V trimmed by 4 bases and J by 7 bases, 7 bases remained unmatched. CDR1 and CDR2 (germline): SGHRS, YFSETQ. The CDR3 bases are TGCGCCAGCAGCGCCAACAGGGACAGGGAGCAGTACTTC. This translates into CASSANRDREQYF.

This clonotype was found a few times. The rearrangement links TRBV6-2 or TRBV6-3 to TRBJ2-3, with D maybe TRBD2 (6 bases). The V gene lost 6 bases and the J gene lost 2 bases, with 12 bases spanning the gap. The CDR3 contains 14 residues. The V gene's germline CDR1 is MNHEY and CDR2 SVGEGT. The CDR3 is CASRRDLNTDTQYF. DNA of the CDR3: TGTGCCAGCAGGCGGGACCTAAACACAGATACGCAGTATTTT.